This TCR beta chain was recovered during a study of glioma-infiltrating T cells. Study-wide points: Gliomas, especially low-grade, showed above-expected tissue-blood divergence; non-neoplastic patients showed below. Very few CDR3 sequences were shared between tissue and blood.

This clonotype was counted many times. Its matching antigen is unknown. The CDR3 consists of 13 residues. Trimming left V 4 bases short and J 3 bases short, with 8 bases between. Germline lookup yields CDR1 SGHAT and CDR2 FQDESV (reference sequence). Amplification of TCR alpha and beta CDR3 regions from RNA used iRepertoire nested multiplex PCR. Input was roughly 95-450 ng of tissue mRNA or PBMC total RNA. TCRdb reanalysed the multiplex PCR reads using MiXCR and keeps one entry per CDR3 protein. Of 85,000 to 110,000 distinct CDR3 sequences detected, about 30% appear once; the ten largest clones hold 44%.

This chain uses TRBV11-1 with TRBJ2-3; unclear D gene. The source material was glioma tissue, nonneoplastic brain tissue, or PBMCs (not recorded which). The TCR was taken from a human donor with low-grade glioma or glioblastoma, undergoing nonglioma brain surgery, or in good health (not recorded which). CDR3 DNA sequence: TGTGCCAGCAGCTCGGACGGAACAGATACGCAGTATTTT. It yields the protein CASSSDGTDTQYF.